These 10 T cell receptor beta chains were all obtained from the same sample, sequenced in a study of blood T cells in healthy people across ages. The authors ran a second PCR of 7 to 11 cycles using a sample-barcoded 5' primer and a J-beta primer mix. TCRdb fed the 5' RACE reads into MiXCR, producing one record per CDR3 protein. This table has 750,000 or so distinct CDR3 sequences, roughly 25% appearing once. The data were also submitted as part of a second study, on T cells of mothers and their children.

What was sequenced was blood. All receptors come from a boy younger than 18 in good health.

This clonotype came up a few times. This rearrangement joins TRBV2 to TRBJ2-5; TRBD2 matches 11 bases. Germline V gives CDR1 SNHLY, CDR2 FYNNEI. Trimming cost V 6 bases and J 4 bases; bases outside gene matches: 7. The CDR3 consists of 15 residues. The CDR3 DNA reads TGTGCCAGCAGGGGGGGGACTAGCGGTAGAGAGACCCAGTACTTC. This sequence encodes CASRGGTSGRETQYF.

CDR3 amino acids: CASSPHLADTQYF. In nucleotides, the CDR3 is TGTGCCAGCAGCCCCCACCTAGCCGATACGCAGTATTTT. V and J are TRBV3-1 and TRBJ2-3; tentatively, D is TRBD2 (5 bases). Germline V gene sequence: CDR1 LGHDT, CDR2 YNNKEL (reference sequence). CDR3 length equals 13 residues. V dropped 4 bases and J dropped 6 bases, with 11 bases sitting between them.

This sequence joins TRBV28 and TRBJ1-4; D unresolved. Germline CDR1 MDHEN, CDR2 SYDVKM. CDR3 length equals 16 residues. Between the trimmed V and J ends, which lost 1 base and 6 bases, there was a span of 15 bases. The CDR3, as DNA: TGTGCCAGCAGTTTATCTATGCAGGTGTCGGATGAAAAACTGTTTTTT. Translation gives CASSLSMQVSDEKLFF.

This clonotype came up a few times. This chain links TRBV20-1 with TRBJ2-5; possibly TRBD1 for D (6 bases). Germline V CDR1 and CDR2: DFQATT, SNEGSKA (reference sequence). The CDR3 loop spans 14 amino acids. The V end lost 0 bases, the J end lost 3 bases, and 11 bases lay between the germline ends. The CDR3 reads CSARDGTGKETQYF. CDR3 sequence (DNA): TGCAGTGCTAGAGACGGCACAGGGAAAGAGACCCAGTACTTC.

The rearrangement links TRBV12-3 or TRBV12-4 to TRBJ2-4, with a weak D call TRBD1 (5 bases). Deletions cut 3 bases from V and 1 base from J, with 10 bases between. There are 15 residues in the CDR3. The CDR3 sequence is CASSLEQGAKNIQYF. The CDR3 DNA sequence: TGTGCCAGCAGTTTGGAGCAGGGTGCCAAAAACATTCAGTACTTC.

The chain carries TRBV12-3 or TRBV12-4 and TRBJ2-4; D ambiguous. Trimming took off 6 bases at V and 0 bases at J, with 3 bases between the two ends. The CDR3 totals 12 residues. The CDR3 region has the DNA TGTGCCAGCAGGGTAGCCAAAAACATTCAGTACTTC. Protein sequence: CASRVAKNIQYF.

The chain carries TRBV28 and TRBJ2-2; D call uncertain. Between the trimmed V and J ends, which lost 3 bases and 4 bases, there was a span of 6 bases. This CDR3 comprises 13 residues. CDR1 and CDR2 from the germline V gene are MDHEN and SYDVKM. The CDR3 bases are TGTGCCAGCAGTTTTATGGGCACCGGGGAGCTGTTTTTT. This gives the protein CASSFMGTGELFF. The whole variable domain, remainder taken from reference TRBV28 and TRBJ2-2, is DVKVTQSSRYLVKRTGEKVFLECVQDMDHENMFWYRQDPGLGLRLIYFSYDVKMKEKGDIPEGYSVSREKKERFSLILESASTNQTSMYLCASSFMGTGELFFGEGSRLTVL.

The gene calls are TRBV24-1 and TRBJ2-5; 11 nucleotides agree with TRBD1. The J call may be wrong; the DNA end is better matched by TRBJ2-7. The CDR3 runs 13 residues. Germline V gene data show CDR1 as KGHDR and CDR2 as SFDVKD. CDR3 region: CATRGTGGNEQYF. The CDR3 region has the DNA TGTGCCACCAGAGGGACAGGGGGTAACGAGCAGTACTTC.

The gene calls are TRBV11-2 and TRBJ2-5, with D maybe TRBD1 (5 bases). The assigned J gene may be wrong: the sequence end matches TRBJ2-7 better. Germline V gene sequence: CDR1 SGHAT, CDR2 FQNNGV. The CDR3 is made up of 15 amino acids. The DNA of the CDR3 is TGTGCCAGCAGCCAAACTGCAGGACACTACTACGAGCAGTACTTC. Amino acid sequence: CASSQTAGHYYEQYF.

This chain connects TRBV9 to TRBJ2-5; D uncertain. V was clipped by 3 bases and J by 1 base, with 10 bases between them. In germline, CDR1 is SGDLS, CDR2 YYNGEE. The CDR3 loop spans 14 amino acids. The CDR3 DNA reads as TGTGCCAGCAGCGCATCCGACGGCCAAGAGACCCAGTACTTC. It yields the protein CASSASDGQETQYF.